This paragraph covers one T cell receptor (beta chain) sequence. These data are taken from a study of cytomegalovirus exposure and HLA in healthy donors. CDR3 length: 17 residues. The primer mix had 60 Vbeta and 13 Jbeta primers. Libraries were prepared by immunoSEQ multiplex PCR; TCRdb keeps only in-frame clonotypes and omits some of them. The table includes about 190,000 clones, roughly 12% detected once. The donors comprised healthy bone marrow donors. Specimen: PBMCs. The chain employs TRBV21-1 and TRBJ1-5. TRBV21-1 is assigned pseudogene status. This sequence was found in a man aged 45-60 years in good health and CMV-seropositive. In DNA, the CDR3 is TGTGCCAGCAGCAAAGAGGTGTGCGGGGCAGGCAATCAGCCCCAGCATTTT. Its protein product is CASSKEVCGAGNQPQHF.